This is a list of T cell receptor beta chains from one sample in a study of T cells in Graves' hyperthyroidism and ophthalmopathy. Each CDR3 protein gets one entry after TCRdb re-called the multiplex PCR reads with MiXCR. The table lists under 350,000 distinct CDR3 sequences, approximately 15% of them singletons, with around 58% in the top ten. The specimen sequenced was blood. These receptors all stem from a woman aged 60-70 years with Graves' ophthalmopathy. The CDR3 runs from the conserved cysteine through the conserved F or W. The D gene is left open where the match is weak. Clone size is stated in some rows and not others, as once, few, many or a class when expanded.

v_gene	j_gene	abundance	d_gene	CDR3nt	CDR3aa
TRBV2	TRBJ1-4	many	.	TGTGCCAGCAGTGCCAGGGGTGGTGAAAAACTGTTTTTT	CASSARGGEKLFF
TRBV3-1	TRBJ2-7	.	.	TGTGCCAGCAGCCAAGTCCGGGACTCTACACGCCTCAGCTCCTACGAGCAGTACTTC	CASSQVRDSTRLSSYEQYF
TRBV27	TRBJ1-4	.	TRBD1	TGTGCCAGCAGTCCAGGGGGCAGTGAAAAACTGTTTTTT	CASSPGGSEKLFF
TRBV4-3	TRBJ1-1	.	.	TGCGCCAGCAGCCAAGAGTCGGATACTGAAGCTTTCTTT	CASSQESDTEAFF
TRBV6-2/TRBV6-3	TRBJ1-5	many	.	TGTGCCAGCAGTTACCGGGGGACGGATCAGCCCCAGCATTTT	CASSYRGTDQPQHF
TRBV5-4	TRBJ2-7	.	TRBD2	TGTGCCAGCAGACCTTCTAGCGGGAGTCTCTACGAGCAGTACTTC	CASRPSSGSLYEQYF
TRBV6-1	TRBJ1-2	many	.	TGTGCCAGCAGTTACCTGAGGGAGGGAATGAACTATGGCTACACCTTC	CASSYLREGMNYGYTF
TRBV11-3	TRBJ2-5	.	TRBD1	TGTGCCAGCAGCGCAAGGACAGGTGAAGTGACCCAGTACTTC	CASSARTGEVTQYF
TRBV19	TRBJ2-7	.	.	TGTGCCAGTAGTGTCGACAGGACCGAGCAGTACTTC	CASSVDRTEQYF
TRBV12-3/TRBV12-4	TRBJ2-3	many	.	TGTGCCAGCAGTTTATGGGGAAGCGGGACAGATACGCAGTATTTT	CASSLWGSGTDTQYF
TRBV10-3	TRBJ2-1	.	TRBD1	TGTGCCACAGGGGGCCTGGATAATGAGCAGTTCTTC	CATGGLDNEQFF
TRBV7-9	TRBJ2-7	many	.	TGTGCCAGCAGCTTGCCCTACTACGAGCAGTACTTC	CASSLPYYEQYF
TRBV3-1	TRBJ2-7	many	.	TGTGCCAGCAGCCAAGATCGCCTCCGAGAGCAGTACTTC	CASSQDRLREQYF
TRBV6-1	TRBJ2-7	many	.	TGTGCCAGCAGTGAAGCTCGGACCGGCGGAGAGCAGTACTTC	CASSEARTGGEQYF
TRBV2	TRBJ2-7	.	.	TGTGCCAGCAGGGGCAGGATGAGCTCCTACGAGCAGTACTTC	CASRGRMSSYEQYF
TRBV5-6	TRBJ1-3	.	.	TGTGCCAGCAGCTTGGGGCAGAGGGCTGGAAACACCATATATTTT	CASSLGQRAGNTIYF
TRBV7-2	TRBJ2-7	few	TRBD1	TGTGCCAGCAGAGAAACCGGGACAGGACGCTACGAGCAGTACTTC	CASRETGTGRYEQYF
TRBV5-5	TRBJ2-3	many	TRBD1	TGTGCCAGCAGCTCCGCCAGGCAGGGGACAGCACGAGCTAGGGATACGCAGTATTTT	CASSSARQGTARARDTQYF
TRBV12-3/TRBV12-4	TRBJ1-1	many	.	TGCGCCAGCAGCCCCTTGACAGGGAACACTGAAGCTTTCTTT	CASSPLTGNTEAFF
TRBV6-1	TRBJ1-1	many	.	TGTGCCAGCAGTTCCCAGTTTTACACTGAAGCTTTCTTT	CASSSQFYTEAFF
TRBV5-4	TRBJ1-2	few	TRBD1	TGTGCCAGCAGCCCGAGACAGGGATCTAACTATGGCTACACCTTC	CASSPRQGSNYGYTF
TRBV11-2	TRBJ1-6	many	TRBD1	TGTGCCAGCAGCCGTACAGGGGAAGTGGGATCACCCCTCCACTTT	CASSRTGEVGSPLHF
TRBV20-1	TRBJ1-6	.	.	TGCAGTGCTAGAGGTGTGAAACCAGATTCACCCCTCCACTTT	CSARGVKPDSPLHF
TRBV9	TRBJ1-1	.	.	TGTGCCAGCAGCGCCACAACCAGGGGCCCGAACACTGAAGCTTTCTTT	CASSATTRGPNTEAFF
TRBV7-3	TRBJ2-1	many	.	TGTGCCAGCAGCAATCCAGGAAACTACAATGAGCAGTTCTTC	CASSNPGNYNEQFF
TRBV20-1	TRBJ2-1	many	.	TGCAGTGCTTCGGGGATGAAGCTAGGGGAGCAGTTCTTC	CSASGMKLGEQFF
TRBV25-1	TRBJ2-7	.	TRBD2	TGTGCCAGCAGTGGGGGGACTGGACTAGCGTCTCTCTACGAGCAGTACTTC	CASSGGTGLASLYEQYF
TRBV5-1	TRBJ2-3	.	TRBD1	TGCGCCAGCCGCGCCGGGACAGGGGCTACAGATACGCAGTATTTT	CASRAGTGATDTQYF
TRBV27	TRBJ2-7	.	.	TGTGCCAGCAGTTTTTCCGGACATTTGCGAGAGCAGTACTTC	CASSFSGHLREQYF
TRBV20-1	TRBJ2-3	many	TRBD2	TGCAGTGCTAGGGTCGGACTAGCGGCCCGGGGAGATACGCAGTATTTT	CSARVGLAARGDTQYF
TRBV7-9	TRBJ2-2	.	.	TGTGCCAGCAGCTCGACCCGGACAGCGACGAACACCGGGGAGCCGTTTTTT	CASSSTRTATNTGEPFF
TRBV25-1	TRBJ2-2	.	.	TGTGCCAGCAGACACTTGAACACCGGGGAGCTGTTTTTT	CASRHLNTGELFF
TRBV5-1	TRBJ1-1	many	TRBD1	TGCGCCAGCAGCTTTGTGGGGACAGGTGTGAACACTGAAGCTTTCTTT	CASSFVGTGVNTEAFF
TRBV30	TRBJ1-5	.	TRBD1	TGTGCCTGGAGTGAAGGACAGGTCAATCAGCCCCAGCATTTT	CAWSEGQVNQPQHF
TRBV7-9	TRBJ1-1	many	.	TGTGCCAGCAGCGGGGAAGGGACTGAAGCTTTCTTT	CASSGEGTEAFF
TRBV19	TRBJ1-1	.	.	TGTGCCAGTAGGACCGGGCCCACGGGGGACACTGAAGCTTTCTTT	CASRTGPTGDTEAFF
TRBV10-3	TRBJ2-3	many	TRBD2	TGTGCCATCAGTGGGAGCGGGGCGTCGCAGTATTTT	CAISGSGASQYF
TRBV6-1	TRBJ1-2	many	TRBD1	TGTGCCAGCACCCTGTCAGGGGGCTCTGGCTACACCTTC	CASTLSGGSGYTF
TRBV6-1	TRBJ2-2	.	TRBD1	TGTGCCAGCAGACAAACCGGGACAGGGAGCGGGGAGCTGTTTTTT	CASRQTGTGSGELFF
TRBV2	TRBJ2-1	many	.	TGTGCCAGCACCGATAGGGCGAGCTCCTACAATGAGCAGTTCTTC	CASTDRASSYNEQFF
TRBV2	TRBJ1-2	.	.	TGTGCCAGCAGTCAAGACCTAGGGCTGGGCTATGGCTACACCTTC	CASSQDLGLGYGYTF
TRBV6-1	TRBJ1-1	many	.	TGTGCCAGCAGTGGACCCACCCAGGATAAGAACACTGAAGCTTTCTTT	CASSGPTQDKNTEAFF
TRBV11-3	TRBJ1-4	few	TRBD1	TGTGCCAGCAGCCCCCAACCTACAGGGGGGGGAGGACGTGAAAAACTGTTTTTT	CASSPQPTGGGGREKLFF
TRBV14	TRBJ1-2	few	TRBD1	TGTGCCAGCAGCAAAGACAGGGGGCGCCGCTATGGCTACACCTTC	CASSKDRGRRYGYTF
TRBV25-1	TRBJ1-1	few	TRBD1	TGTGCCAGCAGCCAGGGGGCGTATACTGAAGCTTTCTTT	CASSQGAYTEAFF
TRBV30	TRBJ2-7	many	.	TGTGCCTGGAGTAGGAGGCGCGAGCAGTACTTC	CAWSRRREQYF
TRBV6-2/TRBV6-3	TRBJ2-7	.	.	TGTGCCACGCAAGGGGGAAAGGAGTACTTC	CATQGGKEYF
TRBV5-1	TRBJ2-1	many	TRBD1	TGCGCCAGCAGCTCCGGGACAGGGGTTGGCAATGAGCAGTTCTTC	CASSSGTGVGNEQFF
TRBV5-4	TRBJ2-7	.	.	TGTGCCAGCAGCCCCGAGGCTAGGGCTTCCTACGAGCAGTACTTC	CASSPEARASYEQYF
TRBV3-1	TRBJ1-2	many	.	TGTGCCAGCAGCCAAGGTCCGGGGGGGGATGGCTACACCTTC	CASSQGPGGDGYTF
TRBV7-8	TRBJ1-2	few	.	TGTGCCAGCAGCTTGACAGAAGCTAACTATAGCTACACCTTC	CASSLTEANYSYTF
TRBV20-1	TRBJ2-3	many	TRBD2	TGCAGTGCTTATCTAGCGGGAATCACAGATACGCAGTATTTT	CSAYLAGITDTQYF